The rows below give T cell receptor beta chains drawn from one sample of a study of T cell responses to AZD1222 COVID-19 vaccine. TCRdb's table, derived via immunoSEQ multiplex PCR, lists solely in-frame clones and lacks some. The table has about 140,000 clones, about 93% seen once. Source: peripheral blood, taken on day 0 of AZD1222 vaccination. Source of these receptors: an adult in good health. The CDR3 runs from the conserved cysteine through the conserved F or W. The D gene is left open where the match is weak. Clone size is shown for a subset of rows, as once, few, many or a class of expanded clone.

abundance: .; j_gene: TRBJ1-1; d_gene: TRBD1; v_gene: TRBV19; CDR3nt: TGTGCCAGTAGGGGACAGGGAGGGGGGAACACTGAAGCTTTCTTT; CDR3aa: CASRGQGGGNTEAFF
abundance: .; j_gene: TRBJ2-2; d_gene: .; v_gene: TRBV6-5; CDR3nt: TGTGCCAGCAGCCCAACAGGGGGGGAGCTGTTTTTT; CDR3aa: CASSPTGGELFF
abundance: .; j_gene: TRBJ2-7; d_gene: .; v_gene: TRBV7-9; CDR3nt: TGTGCCAGCAGCTTAGGGGGGGACGAGCAGTACTTC; CDR3aa: CASSLGGDEQYF
abundance: .; j_gene: TRBJ1-4; d_gene: .; v_gene: TRBV3-1/TRBV3-2; CDR3nt: TGTGCCAGCAGCCAAGAAGGTCGGCAGCCAGGACTGTTTTTT; CDR3aa: CASSQEGRQPGLFF
abundance: .; j_gene: TRBJ1-1; d_gene: .; v_gene: TRBV4-3; CDR3nt: TGCGCCAGCAGCCAAGTCCCGAACGGGAACACTGAAGCTTTCTTT; CDR3aa: CASSQVPNGNTEAFF
abundance: .; j_gene: TRBJ1-2; d_gene: .; v_gene: TRBV11-2; CDR3nt: TGTGCCAGCAGCTTAGATCAGGGGAACTATGGCTACACCTTC; CDR3aa: CASSLDQGNYGYTF
abundance: .; j_gene: TRBJ2-7; d_gene: .; v_gene: TRBV6-1; CDR3nt: TGTGCCAGCAGTGAAGCGAGGGAAAGGGACTTC; CDR3aa: CASSEARERDF
abundance: .; j_gene: TRBJ2-1; d_gene: TRBD2; v_gene: TRBV7-2; CDR3nt: TGTGCCAGCAGCCAAGCGGGAGATGCCACCCAGTTCTTC; CDR3aa: CASSQAGDATQFF
abundance: .; j_gene: TRBJ1-3; d_gene: .; v_gene: TRBV19; CDR3nt: TGTGCCAGTAGCGCCCAGGGGCCCTCTTCAAGCTCTGGAAACACCATATATTTT; CDR3aa: CASSAQGPSSSSGNTIYF
abundance: .; j_gene: TRBJ2-7; d_gene: .; v_gene: TRBV4-1; CDR3nt: TGCGCCAGCAGTAGTTTAAACGAATTTGACGAGCAGTACTTC; CDR3aa: CASSSLNEFDEQYF
abundance: .; j_gene: TRBJ2-2; d_gene: TRBD2; v_gene: TRBV7-2; CDR3nt: TGTGCCAGCAGCTTACGTCGGGGGGCGAACACCGGGGAGCTGTTTTTT; CDR3aa: CASSLRRGANTGELFF
abundance: .; j_gene: TRBJ2-3; d_gene: TRBD2; v_gene: TRBV7-3; CDR3nt: TGTGCCAGCAGCTTACGGTATGGACTAGCGGATGGGGGGGACACAGATACGCAGTATTTT; CDR3aa: CASSLRYGLADGGDTDTQYF
abundance: .; j_gene: TRBJ2-1; d_gene: TRBD2; v_gene: TRBV29-1; CDR3nt: TGCAGCGTTGCCGGGAGGGTTCACAATGAGCAGTTCTTC; CDR3aa: CSVAGRVHNEQFF
abundance: .; j_gene: TRBJ2-5; d_gene: .; v_gene: TRBV18; CDR3nt: TGTGCCAGCTCACCCGGGTTCCAAGAGACCCAGTACTTC; CDR3aa: CASSPGFQETQYF
abundance: .; j_gene: TRBJ1-4; d_gene: .; v_gene: TRBV3-1/TRBV3-2; CDR3nt: TGTGCCAGCAGCCAAGTAAAACAGCCTAATGAAAAACTGTTTTTT; CDR3aa: CASSQVKQPNEKLFF
abundance: .; j_gene: TRBJ2-5; d_gene: .; v_gene: TRBV12-3/TRBV12-4; CDR3nt: TGTGCCAGCACCATTCGGGCGGATGAGACCCAGTACTTC; CDR3aa: CASTIRADETQYF
abundance: .; j_gene: TRBJ1-1; d_gene: .; v_gene: TRBV6-6; CDR3nt: TGTGCCAGCAAAACGGACGGGGACACTGAAGCTTTCTTT; CDR3aa: CASKTDGDTEAFF
abundance: .; j_gene: TRBJ2-7; d_gene: TRBD2; v_gene: TRBV7-2; CDR3nt: TGTGCCAGCAGCTCTTCTTTAGCGGGAGTGGGGTACGAGCAGTACTTC; CDR3aa: CASSSSLAGVGYEQYF
abundance: .; j_gene: TRBJ2-6; d_gene: .; v_gene: TRBV6-1; CDR3nt: TGTGCCAGCAGTGAGGACAATGTGAGCGTCCTGACTTTC; CDR3aa: CASSEDNVSVLTF
abundance: .; j_gene: TRBJ2-7; d_gene: .; v_gene: TRBV6-5; CDR3nt: TGTGCCAGCTCCGAGAGGAAGGAGACCTACGAGCAGTACTTC; CDR3aa: CASSERKETYEQYF
abundance: .; j_gene: TRBJ1-2; d_gene: .; v_gene: TRBV19; CDR3nt: TGTGCCAGTAGTACGACCCGGGGCAGGGGAGGGAATGGCTACACCTTC; CDR3aa: CASSTTRGRGGNGYTF
abundance: .; j_gene: TRBJ2-5; d_gene: TRBD1; v_gene: TRBV30; CDR3nt: TGTGCCTGGAACAGGGGCGAAGAGACCCAGTACTTC; CDR3aa: CAWNRGEETQYF
abundance: .; j_gene: TRBJ1-5; d_gene: TRBD1; v_gene: TRBV10-3; CDR3nt: TGTGCCACCGGGACAGGGTTAAGTCAGCCCCAGCATTTT; CDR3aa: CATGTGLSQPQHF
abundance: once; j_gene: TRBJ2-2; d_gene: .; v_gene: TRBV30; CDR3nt: TGTGCCTGGAGTGTACTACTCCAGGGGACCGGGGAGCTGTTTTTT; CDR3aa: CAWSVLLQGTGELFF
abundance: .; j_gene: TRBJ1-2; d_gene: .; v_gene: TRBV5-5; CDR3nt: TGTGCCAGCAGCCTCGGACAGATCTATGGCTACACCTTC; CDR3aa: CASSLGQIYGYTF
abundance: .; j_gene: TRBJ1-1; d_gene: .; v_gene: TRBV6-5; CDR3nt: TGTGCCAGTCGGGGGCGGACTGAAGCTTTCTTT; CDR3aa: CASRGRTEAFF
abundance: .; j_gene: TRBJ1-2; d_gene: .; v_gene: TRBV9; CDR3nt: TGTGCCAGCAGCGGACCAATGGACAGTCCTAACTATGGCTACACCTTC; CDR3aa: CASSGPMDSPNYGYTF
abundance: .; j_gene: TRBJ2-3; d_gene: .; v_gene: TRBV27; CDR3nt: TGTGCCAGCAGTCGCGTTTTGCCTCCCAGCCCAGATACGCAGTATTTT; CDR3aa: CASSRVLPPSPDTQYF
abundance: .; j_gene: TRBJ1-2; d_gene: .; v_gene: TRBV5-1; CDR3nt: TGCGCCAGCAGCTTAGGGGGCTATGGCTACACCTTC; CDR3aa: CASSLGGYGYTF
abundance: .; j_gene: TRBJ1-5; d_gene: TRBD1; v_gene: TRBV6-1; CDR3nt: TGTGCCAGCAGGGACAGGGGATTCAATCAGCCCCAGCATTTT; CDR3aa: CASRDRGFNQPQHF
abundance: few; j_gene: TRBJ1-1; d_gene: TRBD1; v_gene: TRBV6-4; CDR3nt: TGTGCCAGCAGGGAAACAGGGGTTTCGAACACTGAAGCTTTCTTT; CDR3aa: CASRETGVSNTEAFF
abundance: .; j_gene: TRBJ2-7; d_gene: .; v_gene: TRBV4-1; CDR3nt: TGCGCCAGGGTGGGGGGGCCCCCCTGCGAGCAGTACTTC; CDR3aa: CARVGGPPCEQYF
abundance: once; j_gene: TRBJ1-2; d_gene: TRBD1; v_gene: TRBV27; CDR3nt: TGTGCCAGCTACAGGGGAGACTATGGCTACACCTTC; CDR3aa: CASYRGDYGYTF
abundance: .; j_gene: TRBJ1-1; d_gene: .; v_gene: TRBV6-5; CDR3nt: TGTGCCAGCAGTCTTACAGGGAACACTGAAGCTTTCTTT; CDR3aa: CASSLTGNTEAFF